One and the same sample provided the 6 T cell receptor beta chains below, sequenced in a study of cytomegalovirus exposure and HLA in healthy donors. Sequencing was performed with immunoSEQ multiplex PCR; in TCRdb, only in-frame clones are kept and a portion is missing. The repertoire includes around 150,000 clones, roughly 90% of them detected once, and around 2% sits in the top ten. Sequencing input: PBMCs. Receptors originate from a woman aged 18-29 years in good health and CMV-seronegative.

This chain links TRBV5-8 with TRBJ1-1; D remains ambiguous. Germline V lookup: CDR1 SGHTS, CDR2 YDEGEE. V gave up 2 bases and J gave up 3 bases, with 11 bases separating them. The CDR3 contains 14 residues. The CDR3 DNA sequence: TGTGCCAGCAGCTTCCGGGAGCTACACACTGAAGCTTTCTTT. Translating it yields CASSFRELHTEAFF.

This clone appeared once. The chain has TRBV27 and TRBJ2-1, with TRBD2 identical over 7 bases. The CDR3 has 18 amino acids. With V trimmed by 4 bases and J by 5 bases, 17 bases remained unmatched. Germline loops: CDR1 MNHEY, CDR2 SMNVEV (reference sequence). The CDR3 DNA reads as TGTGCCAGCAGTTCCCGGGGGGTAGGGCAGGGCTCTCACAATGAGCAGTTCTTC. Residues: CASSSRGVGQGSHNEQFF.

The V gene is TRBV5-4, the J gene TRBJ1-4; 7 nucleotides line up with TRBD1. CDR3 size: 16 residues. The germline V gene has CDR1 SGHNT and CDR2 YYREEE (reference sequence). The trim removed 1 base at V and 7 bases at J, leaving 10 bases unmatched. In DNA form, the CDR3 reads TGTGCCAGCAGCTTGACGGTAGGGGGCGAGAGTGAAAAACTGTTTTTT. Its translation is CASSLTVGGESEKLFF.

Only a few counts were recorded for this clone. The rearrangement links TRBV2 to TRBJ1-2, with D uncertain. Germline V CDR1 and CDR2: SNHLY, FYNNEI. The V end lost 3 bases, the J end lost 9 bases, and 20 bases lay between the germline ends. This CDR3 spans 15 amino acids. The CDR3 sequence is CASSDTGVPYESYTF. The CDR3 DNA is TGTGCCAGCAGTGATACCGGGGTCCCCTACGAAAGCTACACCTTC. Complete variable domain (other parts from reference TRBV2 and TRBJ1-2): EPEVTQTPSHQVTQMGQEVILRCVPISNHLYFYWYRQILGQKVEFLVSFYNNEISEKSEIFDDQFSVERPDGSNFTLKIRSTKLEDSAMYFCASSDTGVPYESYTFGSGTRLTVV.

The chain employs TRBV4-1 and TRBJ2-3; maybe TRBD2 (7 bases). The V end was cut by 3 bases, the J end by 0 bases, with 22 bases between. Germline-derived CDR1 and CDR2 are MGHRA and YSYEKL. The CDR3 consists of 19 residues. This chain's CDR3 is CASSHSRGRDPPSTDTQYF. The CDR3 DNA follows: TGCGCCAGCAGCCACTCGAGGGGGAGGGATCCTCCTAGCACAGATACGCAGTATTTT.

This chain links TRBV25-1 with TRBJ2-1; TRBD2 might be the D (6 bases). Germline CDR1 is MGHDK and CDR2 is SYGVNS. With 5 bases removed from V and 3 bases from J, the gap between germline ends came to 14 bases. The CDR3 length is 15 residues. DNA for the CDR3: TGTGCCAGCAGTTTGCCGGGACTGTTCTACAATGAGCAGTTCTTC. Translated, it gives CASSLPGLFYNEQFF.